This TCR beta chain was observed in a study of cytotoxic CD8 clonotypes in ibrutinib-treated CLL. The assay was immunoSEQ multiplex PCR, and TCRdb's table has in-frame clones only and misses some. The sample contains 250,000 to 350,000 clones, approximately 76% of which appear only once. The V gene lost 0 bases and the J gene lost 5 bases, with 5 bases spanning the gap. The CDR3 sequence is 14 residues long. Germline loops: CDR1 MNHEY, CDR2 SVGAGI. Sequenced here: PBMCs, sampled at disease progression, from a patient treated with ibrutinib. The chain has TRBV6-5 and TRBJ1-6; unclear D gene. The sequence came from a human donor with chronic lymphocytic leukemia. The CDR3 spells CASSYSADNSPLHF. The CDR3 DNA follows: TGTGCCAGCAGTTACTCGGCAGATAATTCACCCCTCCACTTT.